This T cell receptor (beta chain) was recorded in a study of cytomegalovirus exposure and HLA in healthy donors. Study-wide findings and caveats: Cytomegalovirus status, reportedly, was diagnosed with high specificity and sensitivity by the classifier. As a later analysis revealed, the rate of TCR association differed by HLA locus, with DRB1 most and HLA-C fewest. What was likely a sequencing artifact was a cluster of highly shared sequence variants.

The CDR3 sequence is 14 residues long. Germline CDR1 is PRHDT and CDR2 is FYEKMQ (reference sequence). V was pared by 9 bases and J by 6 bases, with 20 bases between. About this clone itself: Its antigen is not known.

Donors consisted of healthy bone marrow donors. Primers included in the PCR were 60 Vbeta and 13 Jbeta primers. Sequencing was performed with immunoSEQ multiplex PCR; in TCRdb, only in-frame clones are kept and a portion is missing. The table lists 80,000 to 100,000 clones, over 70% of them singletons. The V and J genes are TRBV13 and TRBJ2-5; D might be TRBD2 (5 bases). Sequenced material: PBMCs. The receptor was isolated from a man aged 18-30 years in good health and CMV-seropositive. The CDR3 loop reads CARHSGPYVKTQYF. CDR3 bases: TGTGCCAGGCACAGCGGCCCTTATGTCAAGACCCAGTACTTC.